This is a list of T cell receptor beta chains from one sample in a study of technical replicates of blood from four donors. The repertoire was sequenced with immunoSEQ multiplex PCR; TCRdb's copy has only in-frame clones and lacks some. The top ten hold 0.31% of the sample, which has under 100,000 clones, around 96% seen once. Sequences were obtained from T cells isolated from PBMCs. Every receptor here comes from a human donor in good health. CDR3s include the opening cysteine and the closing phenylalanine or tryptophan. The D gene is left open where the match is weak.

CDR3	DNA	V	J	D
CASSPGDRRNEQYF	TGTGCCAGCAGTCCTGGGGACAGGAGGAACGAGCAGTACTTC	TRBV27	TRBJ2-7	TRBD1
CASSQGLALQYEQYF	TGCGCCAGCAGCCAAGGGCTAGCCCTACAATACGAGCAGTACTTC	TRBV4-1	TRBJ2-7	NA
CASSVAGSPVQETQYF	TGTGCCAGCAGTGTGGCAGGGTCTCCAGTTCAAGAGACCCAGTACTTC	TRBV6-1	TRBJ2-5	NA
CASSRGQGGKLFF	TGTGCCAGTAGCAGAGGACAGGGAGGAAAACTGTTTTTT	TRBV19	TRBJ1-4	TRBD1
CASSLSRGGTYNEQFF	TGTGCCAGCAGTTTATCGAGGGGGGGGACCTACAATGAGCAGTTCTTC	TRBV27	TRBJ2-1	NA
CSAEAWNEQFF	TGCAGTGCCGAGGCGTGGAATGAGCAGTTCTTC	TRBV20-1	TRBJ2-1	NA
CASSEHRTGNTEAFF	TGTGCCAGTAGTGAACATAGAACAGGGAACACTGAAGCTTTCTTT	TRBV19	TRBJ1-1	NA
CASSLQGTDTQYF	TGTGCCAGCAGCTTGCAGGGAACAGATACGCAGTATTTT	TRBV11-3	TRBJ2-3	NA
CASGPGSSTDTQYF	TGTGCCAGCGGTCCGGGTTCTAGCACAGATACGCAGTATTTT	TRBV6-5	TRBJ2-3	NA
CASSPAGVATGELFF	TGTGCCAGCAGTCCAGCGGGAGTAGCAACCGGGGAGCTGTTTTTT	TRBV27	TRBJ2-2	TRBD2
CASRKNIAGGEQYF	TGTGCCAGTAGGAAAAATATAGCGGGAGGCGAGCAGTACTTC	TRBV19	TRBJ2-7	TRBD2
CASSQVGTSNNEQFF	TGTGCCAGCAGCCAAGTAGGGACATCTAACAATGAGCAGTTCTTC	TRBV4-2	TRBJ2-1	NA